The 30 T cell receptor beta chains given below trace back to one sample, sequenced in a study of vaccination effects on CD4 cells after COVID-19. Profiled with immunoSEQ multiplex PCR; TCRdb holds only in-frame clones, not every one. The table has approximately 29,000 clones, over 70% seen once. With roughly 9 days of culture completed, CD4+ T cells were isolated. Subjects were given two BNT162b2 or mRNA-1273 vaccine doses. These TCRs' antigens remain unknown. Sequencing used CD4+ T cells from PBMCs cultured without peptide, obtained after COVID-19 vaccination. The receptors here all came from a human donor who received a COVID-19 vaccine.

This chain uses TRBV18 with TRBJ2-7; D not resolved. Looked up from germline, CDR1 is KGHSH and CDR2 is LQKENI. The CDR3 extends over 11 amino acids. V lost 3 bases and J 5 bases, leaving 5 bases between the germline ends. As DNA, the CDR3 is TGTGCCAGCTCACCGCAAAACGAGCAGTACTTC. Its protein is CASSPQNEQYF.

The CDR3 DNA reads TGTGCCAGCAGTGAAGTCGGGGGGGCTCAGCCCCAGCATTTT. Protein: CASSEVGGAQPQHF. The genes are TRBV2 and TRBJ1-5; D is perhaps TRBD1 (6 bases). Trimming took 1 base from V and 6 from J, leaving 10 bases between them. The CDR3 is 14 residues long. Germline values: CDR1 SNHLY, CDR2 FYNNEI.

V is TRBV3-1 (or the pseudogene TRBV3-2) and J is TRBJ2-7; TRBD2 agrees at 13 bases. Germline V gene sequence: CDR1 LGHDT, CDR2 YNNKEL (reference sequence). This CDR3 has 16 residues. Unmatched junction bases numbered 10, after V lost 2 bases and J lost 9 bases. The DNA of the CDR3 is TGTGCCAGCAGCCAAACTAGCGGGGGGGCAGTTGGGTTGCAGTACTTC. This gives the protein CASSQTSGGAVGLQYF.

CDR3 loop: CASSLGGSYGYTF. The CDR3 region has the DNA TGTGCCAGCAGTTTAGGGGGGTCCTATGGCTACACCTTC. The rearrangement joins TRBV12-3 or TRBV12-4 to TRBJ1-2, with D possibly TRBD1 on 5 matching bases. Trimming cost V 1 base and J 4 bases, with 7 bases left between them. The CDR3 is 13 amino acids.

The CDR3 sequence: CASSLEPGTEAFF. The CDR3 DNA follows: TGTGCCAGCAGCTTAGAACCCGGCACTGAAGCTTTCTTT. The gene calls are TRBV7-8 and TRBJ1-1; no firm D call. Germline assignment: CDR1 SGHVS and CDR2 FQNEAQ. This CDR3 is built from 13 residues. V was shortened by 1 base and J by 4 bases, with 7 bases between the two germline ends.

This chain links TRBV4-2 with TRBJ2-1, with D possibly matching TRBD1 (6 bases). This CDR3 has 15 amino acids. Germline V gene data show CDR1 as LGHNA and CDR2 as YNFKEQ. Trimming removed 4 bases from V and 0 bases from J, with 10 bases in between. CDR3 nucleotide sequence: TGTGCCAGCAGCCGGGACACCTCCTCCTACAATGAGCAGTTCTTC. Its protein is CASSRDTSSYNEQFF.

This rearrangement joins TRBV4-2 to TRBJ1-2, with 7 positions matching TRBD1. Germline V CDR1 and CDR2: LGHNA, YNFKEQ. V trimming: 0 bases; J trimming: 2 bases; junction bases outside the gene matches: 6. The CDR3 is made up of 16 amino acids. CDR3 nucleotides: TGTGCCAGCAGCCAAGATCGTGGCAGGGGGAACTATGGCTACACCTTC. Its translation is CASSQDRGRGNYGYTF.

This CDR3 is CASSRGVTLQEQFF. The CDR3 bases are TGTGCCAGCAGCCGTGGAGTAACTCTTCAGGAGCAGTTCTTC. V usage is TRBV5-5 and J usage is TRBJ2-1; D is unresolved. The CDR3 consists of 14 residues. Per germline, CDR1 SGHKS and CDR2 YYEKEE (reference sequence). The germline V and J ends were trimmed by 4 bases and 10 bases, with 18 bases remaining between them.

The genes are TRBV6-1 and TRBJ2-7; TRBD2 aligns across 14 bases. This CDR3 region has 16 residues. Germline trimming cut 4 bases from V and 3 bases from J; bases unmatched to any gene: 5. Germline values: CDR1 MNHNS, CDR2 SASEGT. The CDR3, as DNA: TGTGCCAGCAGTGTGCGGACTAGCGGGGGGATCTACGAGCAGTACTTC. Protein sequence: CASSVRTSGGIYEQYF.

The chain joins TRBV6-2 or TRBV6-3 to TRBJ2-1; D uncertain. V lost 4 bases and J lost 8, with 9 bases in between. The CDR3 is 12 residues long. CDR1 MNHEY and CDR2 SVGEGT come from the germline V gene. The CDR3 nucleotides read TGTGCCAGCAGTTTATTACGGGATGAGCAGTTCTTC. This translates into CASSLLRDEQFF.

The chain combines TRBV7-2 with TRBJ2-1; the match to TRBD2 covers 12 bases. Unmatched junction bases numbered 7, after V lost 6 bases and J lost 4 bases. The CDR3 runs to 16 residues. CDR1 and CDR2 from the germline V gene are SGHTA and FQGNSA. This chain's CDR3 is CASRPTSGGTYNEQFF. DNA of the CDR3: TGTGCCAGCAGACCAACTAGCGGGGGGACATACAATGAGCAGTTCTTC.

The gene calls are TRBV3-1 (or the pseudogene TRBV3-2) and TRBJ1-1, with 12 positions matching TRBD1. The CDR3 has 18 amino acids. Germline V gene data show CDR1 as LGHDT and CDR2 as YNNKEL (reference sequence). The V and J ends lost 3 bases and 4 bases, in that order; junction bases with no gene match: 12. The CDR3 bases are TGTGCCAGCAGCCAGTACTCCGGGACAGGGGGCGCGGGCACTGAAGCTTTCTTT. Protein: CASSQYSGTGGAGTEAFF.

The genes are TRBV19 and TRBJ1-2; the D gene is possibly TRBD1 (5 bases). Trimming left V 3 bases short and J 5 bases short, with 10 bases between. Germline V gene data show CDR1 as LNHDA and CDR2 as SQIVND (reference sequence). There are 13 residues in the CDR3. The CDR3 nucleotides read TGTGCCAGTAGTATCTCGAGACAGTATGGCTACACCTTC. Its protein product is CASSISRQYGYTF.

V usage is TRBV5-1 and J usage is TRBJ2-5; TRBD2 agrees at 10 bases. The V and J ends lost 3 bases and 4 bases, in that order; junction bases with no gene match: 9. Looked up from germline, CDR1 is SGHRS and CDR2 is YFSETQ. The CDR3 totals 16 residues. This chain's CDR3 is CASSWAGASGRETQYF. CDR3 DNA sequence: TGCGCCAGCAGCTGGGCGGGGGCTAGCGGGAGAGAGACCCAGTACTTC.

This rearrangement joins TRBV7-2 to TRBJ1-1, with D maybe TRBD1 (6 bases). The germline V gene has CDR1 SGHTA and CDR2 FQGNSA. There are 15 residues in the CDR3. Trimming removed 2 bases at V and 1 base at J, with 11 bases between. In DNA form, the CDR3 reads TGTGCCAGCAGCTTAATTCAGGGGTCGAACACTGAAGCTTTCTTT. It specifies CASSLIQGSNTEAFF.

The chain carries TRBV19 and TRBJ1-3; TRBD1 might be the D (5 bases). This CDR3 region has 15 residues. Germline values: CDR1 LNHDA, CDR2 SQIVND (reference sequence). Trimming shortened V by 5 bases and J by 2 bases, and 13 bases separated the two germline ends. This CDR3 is CASSSQGSAGNTIYF. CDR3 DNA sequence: TGTGCCAGTAGTTCGCAGGGTAGTGCTGGAAACACCATATATTTT.

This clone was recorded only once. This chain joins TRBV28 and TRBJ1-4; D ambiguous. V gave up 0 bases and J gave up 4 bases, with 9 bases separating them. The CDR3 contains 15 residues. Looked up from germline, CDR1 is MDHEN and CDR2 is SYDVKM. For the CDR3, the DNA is TGTGCCAGCAGTTTATGGGGAACGGGTAATGAAAAACTGTTTTTT. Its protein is CASSLWGTGNEKLFF.

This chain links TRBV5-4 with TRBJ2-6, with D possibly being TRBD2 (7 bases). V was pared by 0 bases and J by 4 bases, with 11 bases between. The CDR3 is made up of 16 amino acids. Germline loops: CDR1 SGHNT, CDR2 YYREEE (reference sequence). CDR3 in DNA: TGTGCCAGCAGCTTGGAGGGGGGGACAGGGGCCAACGTCCTGACTTTC. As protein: CASSLEGGTGANVLTF.

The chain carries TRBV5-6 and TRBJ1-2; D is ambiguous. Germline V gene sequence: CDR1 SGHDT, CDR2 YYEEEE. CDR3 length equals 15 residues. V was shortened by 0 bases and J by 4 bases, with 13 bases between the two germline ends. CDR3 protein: CASSLGFQLLYGYTF. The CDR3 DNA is TGTGCCAGCAGCTTGGGGTTCCAGCTTCTCTATGGCTACACCTTC.

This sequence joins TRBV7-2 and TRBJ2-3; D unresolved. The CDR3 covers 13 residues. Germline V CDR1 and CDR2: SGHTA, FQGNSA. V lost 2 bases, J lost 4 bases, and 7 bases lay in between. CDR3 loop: CASSLNVADTQYF. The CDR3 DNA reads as TGTGCCAGCAGCTTAAACGTAGCAGATACGCAGTATTTT.

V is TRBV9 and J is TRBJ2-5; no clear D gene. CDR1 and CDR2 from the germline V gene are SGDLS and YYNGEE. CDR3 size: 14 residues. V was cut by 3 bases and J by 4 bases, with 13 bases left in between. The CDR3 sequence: CASSASLWGETQYF. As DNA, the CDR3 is TGTGCCAGCAGCGCCTCACTATGGGGAGAGACCCAGTACTTC.

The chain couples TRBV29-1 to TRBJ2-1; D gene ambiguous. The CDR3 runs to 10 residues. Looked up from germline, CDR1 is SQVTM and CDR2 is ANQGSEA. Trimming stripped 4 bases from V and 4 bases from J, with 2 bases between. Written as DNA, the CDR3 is TGCAGCGTTGGGTACAATGAGCAGTTCTTC. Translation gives CSVGYNEQFF.

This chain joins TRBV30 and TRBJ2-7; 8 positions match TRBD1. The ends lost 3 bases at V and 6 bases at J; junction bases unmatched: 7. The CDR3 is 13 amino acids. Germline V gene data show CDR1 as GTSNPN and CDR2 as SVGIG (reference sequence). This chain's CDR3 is CAWSLLTGGEQYF. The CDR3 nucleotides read TGTGCCTGGAGCCTACTTACAGGGGGCGAGCAGTACTTC.

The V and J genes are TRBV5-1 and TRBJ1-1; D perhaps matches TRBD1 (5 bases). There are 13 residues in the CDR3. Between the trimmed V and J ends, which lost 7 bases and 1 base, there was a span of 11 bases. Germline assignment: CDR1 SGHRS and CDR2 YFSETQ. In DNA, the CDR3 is TGCGCCAGCGGTCAGGGTGAGAACACTGAAGCTTTCTTT. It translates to CASGQGENTEAFF.

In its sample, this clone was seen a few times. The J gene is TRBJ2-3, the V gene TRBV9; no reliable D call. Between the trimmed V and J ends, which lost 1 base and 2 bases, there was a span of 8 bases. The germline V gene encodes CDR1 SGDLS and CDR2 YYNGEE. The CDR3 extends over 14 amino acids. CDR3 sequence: CASSVRATTDTQYF. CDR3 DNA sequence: TGTGCCAGCAGCGTAAGGGCTACCACAGATACGCAGTATTTT.

In DNA, the CDR3 is TGCGCCGGTAGACAGGGGAACACCGGGGAGCTGTTTTTT. It yields the protein CAGRQGNTGELFF. V gene TRBV5-1 combines with J gene TRBJ2-2; 7 nucleotides align to TRBD1. The germline gives CDR1 SGHRS, CDR2 YFSETQ. The CDR3 sequence is 13 residues long. J was trimmed by 1 base and V by 10 bases; bases with no gene match: 4.

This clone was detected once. The CDR3 DNA reads as TGTGCCAGTAGTATAGTCGGGGGGTTAGCCAAAAACATTCAGTACTTC. Amino acid sequence: CASSIVGGLAKNIQYF. The rearrangement joins TRBV19 to TRBJ2-4, with 7 bases fitting TRBD2. Germline V gene lookup returns CDR1 LNHDA and CDR2 SQIVND (reference sequence). After removal of 1 base from V and 0 bases from J, the junction contained 3 bases not matched to a gene. The CDR3 is made up of 16 amino acids.

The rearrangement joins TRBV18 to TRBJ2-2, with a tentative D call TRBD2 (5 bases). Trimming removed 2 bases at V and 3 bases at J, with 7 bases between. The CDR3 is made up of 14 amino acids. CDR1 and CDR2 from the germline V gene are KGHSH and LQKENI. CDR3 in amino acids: CASSPTRYTGELFF. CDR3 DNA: TGTGCCAGCTCACCAACTAGGTACACCGGGGAGCTGTTTTTT. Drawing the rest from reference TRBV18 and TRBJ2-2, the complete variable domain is NAGVMQNPRHLVRRRGQEARLRCSPMKGHSHVYWYRQLPEEGLKFMVYLQKENIIDESGMPKERFSAEFPKEGPSILRIQQVVRGDSAAYFCASSPTRYTGELFFGEGSRLTVL.

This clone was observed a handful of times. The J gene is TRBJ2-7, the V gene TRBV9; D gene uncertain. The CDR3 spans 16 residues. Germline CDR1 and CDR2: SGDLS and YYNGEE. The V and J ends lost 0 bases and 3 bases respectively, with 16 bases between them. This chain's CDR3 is CASSVGAVQLNYEQYF. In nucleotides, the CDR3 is TGTGCCAGCAGCGTAGGGGCCGTGCAACTTAACTACGAGCAGTACTTC.

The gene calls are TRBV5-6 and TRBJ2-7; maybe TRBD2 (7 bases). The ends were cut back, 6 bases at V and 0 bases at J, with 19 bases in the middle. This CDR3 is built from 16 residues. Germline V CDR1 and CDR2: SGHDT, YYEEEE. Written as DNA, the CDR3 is TGTGCCAGCACCATTGGGGGGCTAGCGGCCTCCTACGAGCAGTACTTC. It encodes CASTIGGLAASYEQYF.